This TCR beta chain was sequenced for a study of T cells in Graves' hyperthyroidism and ophthalmopathy. Study results and limitations: The model foresaw ophthalmopathy a median around 6 months prior to onset.

It was RNA transcripts that yielded the amplified TCR beta CDR3 regions. The HTBI set primed first-round TCR CDR3 RT-PCR. TCRdb independently ran MiXCR on the multiplex PCR reads; one entry per CDR3 protein. The data contain roughly 500,000 distinct CDR3 sequences, 22% of them singletons. Diagnostic decisions used clinical symptoms, serum thyroxine and TRAb, thyroid ultrasound and orbital computed tomography. Extraction of PBMCs used roughly 9.3 ml of fresh peripheral blood. Turning to this clonotype: What it binds is not known.

The CDR3 totals 13 residues. In germline, CDR1 is MNHEY, CDR2 SVGAGI. The ends were cut back, 0 bases at V and 8 bases at J, with 9 bases in the middle. The rearrangement links TRBV6-5 to TRBJ2-3, with D perhaps TRBD1 (6 bases). This TCR was sampled from a woman aged 65 to 85 with Graves' ophthalmopathy. The sequenced sample consisted of blood. This CDR3 is CASSYSRGSTQYF. The DNA of the CDR3 is TGTGCCAGCAGTTACTCAAGGGGGAGTACGCAGTATTTT.